This T cell receptor beta chain was identified during a study of T cells in Graves' hyperthyroidism and ophthalmopathy. Ophthalmopathy patients all had a Clinical Activity Score of at least 3, a NOSPECS grade of at least 4 and disease under 3 months old. Trimming removed 1 base from V and 5 bases from J; junction bases left unmatched: 3. This CDR3 contains 14 residues. CDR1 and CDR2 (germline): MNHEY, SVGEGT. TCR beta CDR3 region amplification was performed from RNA transcripts. TCR CDR3 regions were first amplified by RT-PCR with HTBI primers. One entry per CDR3 protein results from TCRdb running MiXCR on the multiplex PCR reads. The repertoire holds some 570,000 distinct CDR3 sequences, with about 15% as singletons. This clonotype was seen only a few times.

The material sequenced was blood. The TCR originated in a young woman with Graves' ophthalmopathy. The chain recombines TRBV6-2 or TRBV6-3 with TRBJ2-3; TRBD2 matches at 7 bases. CDR3 nucleotide sequence: TGTGCCAGCAGTTACTGGCGGGAGCTAGATACGCAGTATTTT. It specifies CASSYWRELDTQYF.